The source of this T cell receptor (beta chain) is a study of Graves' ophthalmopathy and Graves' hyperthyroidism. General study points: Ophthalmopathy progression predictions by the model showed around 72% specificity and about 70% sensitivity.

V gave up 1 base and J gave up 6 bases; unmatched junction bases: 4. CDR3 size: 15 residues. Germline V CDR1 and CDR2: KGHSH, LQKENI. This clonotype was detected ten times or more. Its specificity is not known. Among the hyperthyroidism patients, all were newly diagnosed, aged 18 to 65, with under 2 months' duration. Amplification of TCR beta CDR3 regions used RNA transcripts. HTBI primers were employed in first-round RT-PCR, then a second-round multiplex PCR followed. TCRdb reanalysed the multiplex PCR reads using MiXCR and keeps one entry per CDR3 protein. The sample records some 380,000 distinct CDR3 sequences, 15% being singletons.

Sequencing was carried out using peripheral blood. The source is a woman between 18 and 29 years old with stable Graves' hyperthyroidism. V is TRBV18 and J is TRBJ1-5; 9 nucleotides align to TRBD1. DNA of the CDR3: TGTGCCAGCTCACCACAGGGACAGGGCGCTCAGCCCCAGCATTTT. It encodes CASSPQGQGAQPQHF.